This T cell receptor beta chain came from a study of blood T cell repertoires in COVID-19. The wider study: PBMCs, B-cell-depleted T cells, or T cells were the source of the cDNA or gDNA that made up the material.

Authors' data handling: Estimation of nucleated cell counts was performed using reference gene primer amplification. Clones were read by immunoSEQ multiplex PCR, and TCRdb kept only the in-frame ones, dropping some. The V and J calls and clone size were taken over from that table, and D and trimming were inferred from the DNA. This sample yields hundreds of thousands of clones, of which 75% to 90% are seen a single time; around 1.4% belongs to the top ten. This clonotype was sampled from a woman aged 30 to 39 with active or convalescent COVID-19. The sample comprised peripheral blood.

Here the CDR3 DNA reads TGTGCCAGCAGCCACAGCTACGAGCAGTACTTC. Translation gives CASSHSYEQYF. The rearrangement uses TRBV3-1 (or the pseudogene TRBV3-2) and TRBJ2-7, with D uncertain. The V gene's germline CDR1 is LGHDT and CDR2 YNNKEL (reference sequence). The CDR3 spans 11 residues. Trimming cost V 3 bases and J 3 bases, with 3 bases left between them.